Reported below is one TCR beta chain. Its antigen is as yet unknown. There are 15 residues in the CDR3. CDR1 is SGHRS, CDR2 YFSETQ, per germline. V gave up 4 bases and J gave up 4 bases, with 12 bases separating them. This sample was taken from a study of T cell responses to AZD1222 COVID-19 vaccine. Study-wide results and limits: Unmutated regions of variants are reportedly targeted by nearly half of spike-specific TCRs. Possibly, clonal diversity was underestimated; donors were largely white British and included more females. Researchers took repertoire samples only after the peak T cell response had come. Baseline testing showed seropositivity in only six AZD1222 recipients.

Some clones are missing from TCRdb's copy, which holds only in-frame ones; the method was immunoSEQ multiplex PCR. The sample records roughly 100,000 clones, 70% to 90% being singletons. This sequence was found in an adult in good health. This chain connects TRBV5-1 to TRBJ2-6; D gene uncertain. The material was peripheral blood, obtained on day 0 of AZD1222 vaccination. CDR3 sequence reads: CASSLGLLGANVLTF. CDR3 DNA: TGCGCCAGCAGCCTCGGTCTTCTCGGGGCCAACGTCCTGACTTTC.